This TCR beta chain was found in a study of T-cell reconstitution after alpha-beta-depleted transplantation in children. The study's findings and limits: By one year post-transplant, T-cell counts and diversity largely arose from T cells that were newly produced. At around two months after transplant, the alpha-beta T cells were reportedly derived from several hundred expanded clones that came from non-depleted graft cells. Some patients owed their high day-60 TCRbeta diversity to surviving recipient T cells and thymic progenitors.

The TCRbeta library was prepared with unique molecular identifiers. TCRdb re-derived calls from the PCR reads in MiXCR, one entry per CDR3 protein. The sample lists approximately 500,000 distinct CDR3 sequences; about 10% were seen once. Ten or more counts support this clonotype. Its antigen is unidentified. The V and J ends lost 6 bases and 6 bases respectively, with 15 bases between them. The CDR3 sequence is 14 residues long. This specimen consisted of PBMCs, obtained before TCRalphabeta/CD19-depleted stem cell transplant. The receptor was derived from a child between 2 and 9 years old with inherited bone marrow failure, due to receive a stem cell transplant. The chain couples TRBV12-3 or TRBV12-4 to TRBJ2-4; D may be TRBD1 (6 bases). The chain's CDR3 is CASSRTGPGNIQYF. CDR3 bases: TGTGCCAGCAGCCGAACAGGGCCAGGAAACATTCAGTACTTC.